Below, one T cell receptor (beta chain) is given with its context. Original processing notes: Estimated nucleated cell counts came from reference gene primer amplification. Assay: immunoSEQ multiplex PCR; the TCRdb copy retains only in-frame clones and omits some. The V and J calls and clone size were taken over from that table, and D and trimming were inferred from the DNA. Here the sample spans fewer than 50,000 clones, around 80% being singletons. There are 8 residues in the CDR3. Germline V lookup: CDR1 SQVTM, CDR2 ANQGSEA. V was pared by 8 bases and J by 9 bases, with 7 bases between. The data derive from a study of blood T cell repertoires in COVID-19. Study as a whole: Specimens from acute and convalescent COVID-19 originated in the United States, Italy and Spain. Sources were T cells, B-cell-depleted T cells, or PBMCs; the material itself was cDNA or gDNA.

The chain carries TRBV29-1 and TRBJ1-2; D possibly corresponds to TRBD1 (6 bases). The specimen sequenced was peripheral blood. The receptor was isolated from a human donor in a cohort sampled during active COVID-19. The CDR3 DNA sequence: TGCAGCACAGGGAGCTACACCTTC. It encodes CSTGSYTF.